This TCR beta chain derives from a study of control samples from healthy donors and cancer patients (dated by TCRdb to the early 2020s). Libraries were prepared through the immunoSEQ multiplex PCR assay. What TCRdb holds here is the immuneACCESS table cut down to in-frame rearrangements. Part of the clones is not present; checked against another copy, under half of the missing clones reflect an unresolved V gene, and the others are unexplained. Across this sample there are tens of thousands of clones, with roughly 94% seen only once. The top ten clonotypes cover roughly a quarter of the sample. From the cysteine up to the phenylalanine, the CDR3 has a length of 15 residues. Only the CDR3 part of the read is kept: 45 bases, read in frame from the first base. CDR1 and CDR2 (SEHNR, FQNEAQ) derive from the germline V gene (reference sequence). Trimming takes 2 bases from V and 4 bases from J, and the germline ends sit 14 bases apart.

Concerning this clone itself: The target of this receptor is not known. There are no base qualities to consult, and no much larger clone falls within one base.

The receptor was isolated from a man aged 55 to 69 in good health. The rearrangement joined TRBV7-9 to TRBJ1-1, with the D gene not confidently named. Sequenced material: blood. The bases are TGTGCCAGCAGCTTAAGGGTGGGCGCGGGCACTGAAGCTTTCTTT. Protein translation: CASSLRVGAGTEAFF.